This TCR beta chain was recovered during a study of cytomegalovirus exposure and HLA in healthy donors. Study details: HLA-typed donors contributed some 87 million unique TCRs, which were held in an early data release. Study-wide results and limits: A later analysis linked a missense DCLRE1C variant to TCR beta V- and J-gene trimming. Generally TCR sequences proved uncommon, though certain public TCRs appeared in numerous donors. A later examination showed that TCR association rates differed by HLA locus, with DRB1 most and HLA-C fewest.

With regard to this clone: Its cognate antigen is unknown.

Primers included in the PCR were 60 Vbeta and 13 Jbeta primers. Generated by immunoSEQ multiplex PCR, the TCRdb table keeps only in-frame clones and is missing some. The repertoire includes over 150,000 clones, approximately 83% of them detected once, and approximately 1.2% sits in the top ten. This clonotype was sampled from a boy between 2 and 10 years old in good health and CMV-seronegative. The sequenced sample consisted of PBMCs.

CDR3 sequence (DNA): TGTGCCAGCAGCTTAGCTGGCAGGCTCTATTACGAGCAGTACTTC. The encoded protein is CASSLAGRLYYEQYF. The chain recombines TRBV7-9 with TRBJ2-7; D unresolved. CDR1 is SEHNR, CDR2 FQNEAQ, per germline (reference sequence). Trimming cost V 0 bases and J 4 bases, with 13 bases left between them. The CDR3 runs 15 residues.